This T cell receptor (beta chain) appears in the sequencing data of a study of naive and memory T cell subsets. Study observations and caveats: Gini index rose across naive, CM, EM and EMRA in CD4 and CD8.

A note on this clonotype: Its antigen is unknown.

Two oligonucleotides, mixed equimolar, formed the beta constant-region primer covering TRBC1 and TRBC2. One entry per CDR3 protein results from TCRdb running MiXCR on the UMI-ligation and nested PCR reads. This sample has 140,000 to 150,000 distinct CDR3 sequences, with over 15% found just once. Trimming removed 6 bases from V and 1 base from J; junction bases left unmatched: 6. The CDR3 spans 15 residues. The germline gives CDR1 SQVTM, CDR2 ANQGSEA. This TCR came from a human donor in good health. The genes are TRBV29-1 and TRBJ2-5; 12 positions agree with TRBD2. Sequenced material: naive CD4+ T cells from blood. CDR3 DNA sequence: TGCAGCGTAGCGTTACTAGCGGGAGGCCAAGAGACCCAGTACTTC. Protein: CSVALLAGGQETQYF.